The 2 T cell receptor beta chains below were found in one sample sequenced in a study of blood T cells in healthy people across ages. Primers used in a second PCR of roughly 6 to 11 cycles were a sample-barcoded 5' primer and a J-beta primer mix. TCRdb re-called the 5' RACE reads with MiXCR, one entry per CDR3 protein. The sample holds hundreds of thousands of distinct CDR3 sequences, about 30% seen once. Sequences were obtained from blood. The receptor source for this set is a woman over 75 in good health.

The chain has TRBV20-1 and TRBJ1-5; 8 bases agree with TRBD1. V gave up 0 bases and J gave up 10 bases; unmatched junction bases: 5. Germline values: CDR1 DFQATT, CDR2 SNEGSKA (reference sequence). The CDR3 is 13 amino acids. This chain's CDR3 is CSAREVQGGPQHF. The CDR3 DNA is TGCAGTGCTAGAGAAGTACAGGGGGGTCCCCAGCATTTT.

This clonotype occurred a few times. The V gene is TRBV20-1, the J gene TRBJ1-1; a possible D gene is TRBD1 (5 bases). CDR1 DFQATT and CDR2 SNEGSKA come from the germline V gene (reference sequence). This CDR3 contains 14 residues. Trimming took off 5 bases at V and 1 base at J, with 14 bases between the two ends. Here the CDR3 DNA reads TGCAGTGCTGAACGGGGGGGGAGGAACACTGAAGCTTTCTTT. It is translated as CSAERGGRNTEAFF.